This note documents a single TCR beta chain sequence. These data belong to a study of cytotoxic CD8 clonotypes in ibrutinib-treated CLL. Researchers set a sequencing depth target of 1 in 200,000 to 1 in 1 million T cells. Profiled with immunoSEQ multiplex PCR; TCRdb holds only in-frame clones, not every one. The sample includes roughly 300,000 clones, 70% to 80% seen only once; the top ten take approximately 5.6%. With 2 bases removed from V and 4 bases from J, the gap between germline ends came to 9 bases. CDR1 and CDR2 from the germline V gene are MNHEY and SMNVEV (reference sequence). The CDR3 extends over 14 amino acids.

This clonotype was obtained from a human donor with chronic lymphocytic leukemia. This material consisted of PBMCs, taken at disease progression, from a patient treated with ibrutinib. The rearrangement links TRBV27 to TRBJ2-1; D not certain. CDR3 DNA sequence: TGTGCCAGCAGTTTAAGCCCCGGATACAATGAGCAGTTCTTC. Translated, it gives CASSLSPGYNEQFF.